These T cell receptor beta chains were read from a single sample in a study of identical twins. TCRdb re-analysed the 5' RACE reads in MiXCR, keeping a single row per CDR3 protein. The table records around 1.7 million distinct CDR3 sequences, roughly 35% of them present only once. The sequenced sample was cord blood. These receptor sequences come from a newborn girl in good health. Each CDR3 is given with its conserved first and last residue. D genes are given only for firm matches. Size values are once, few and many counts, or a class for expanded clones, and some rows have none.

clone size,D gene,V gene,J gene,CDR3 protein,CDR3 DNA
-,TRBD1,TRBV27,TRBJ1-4,CASSPPGTGHEKLFF,TGTGCCAGCAGTCCCCCCGGGACAGGCCATGAAAAACTGTTTTTT
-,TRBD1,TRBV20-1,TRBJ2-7,CSARDRWGDRGSYEQYF,TGCAGTGCTAGAGATCGATGGGGGGACAGGGGCTCCTACGAGCAGTACTTC
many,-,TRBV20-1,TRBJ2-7,CSATNPGPKGKYEQYF,TGCAGTGCTACTAATCCGGGGCCCAAGGGAAAATACGAGCAGTACTTC
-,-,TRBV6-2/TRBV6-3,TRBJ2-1,CASSYGTRGMGQFF,TGTGCCAGCAGTTACGGGACTCGCGGAATGGGGCAGTTCTTC
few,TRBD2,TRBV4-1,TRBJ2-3,CASSQTSGRRVDTQYF,TGCGCCAGCAGCCAGACTAGCGGGAGGCGCGTGGATACGCAGTATTTT
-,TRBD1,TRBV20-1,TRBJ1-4,CSAVTGGEKLFF,TGCAGTGCAGTGACAGGGGGTGAAAAACTGTTTTTT
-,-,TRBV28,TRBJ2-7,CASCTPQQLAYEQYF,TGTGCCAGCTGCACCCCTCAACAGTTAGCCTACGAGCAGTACTTC
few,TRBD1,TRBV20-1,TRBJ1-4,CSARDLDRAEKLFF,TGCAGTGCTAGAGATTTGGACAGGGCTGAAAAACTGTTTTTT
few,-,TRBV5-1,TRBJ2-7,CASSPGWTRSYEQYF,TGCGCCAGCAGCCCGGGGTGGACGCGCTCCTACGAGCAGTACTTC
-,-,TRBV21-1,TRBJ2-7,CASGKATSGDHNEQYF,TGTGCCAGCGGCAAAGCTACTAGCGGGGACCACAATGAGCAGTACTTC
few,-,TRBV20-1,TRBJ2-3,CSARADARSTDTQYF,TGCAGTGCTAGAGCTGATGCTAGATCCACAGATACGCAGTATTTT
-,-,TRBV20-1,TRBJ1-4,CSAGSTGDEKLFF,TGCAGTGCTGGGTCCACCGGAGATGAAAAACTGTTTTTT
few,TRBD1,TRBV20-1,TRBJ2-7,CSARDPWTGSYEQYF,TGCAGTGCTAGAGATCCTTGGACAGGCTCCTACGAGCAGTACTTC
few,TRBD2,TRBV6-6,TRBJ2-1,CASTLTSGRLYNEQFF,TGTGCCAGCACCCTGACTAGCGGGAGATTATACAATGAGCAGTTCTTC
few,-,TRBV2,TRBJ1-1,CASSGRATEAFF,TGTGCCAGCAGCGGTCGTGCCACTGAAGCTTTCTTT
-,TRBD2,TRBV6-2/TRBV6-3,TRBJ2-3,CASSVPGLGTDTQYF,TGTGCCAGCAGTGTTCCGGGACTAGGCACAGATACGCAGTATTTT
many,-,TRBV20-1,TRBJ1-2,CSASSGGYYGYTF,TGCAGTGCTAGTAGCGGCGGCTACTATGGCTACACCTTC
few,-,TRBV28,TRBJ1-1,CASSCDMNTEAFF,TGTGCCAGCAGTTGTGACATGAACACTGAAGCTTTCTTT
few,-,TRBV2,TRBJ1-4,CASSGRYLEKLFF,TGTGCCAGCAGTGGCCGTTACCTTGAAAAACTGTTTTTT
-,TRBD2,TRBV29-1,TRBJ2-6,CSVALLAASGANVLTF,TGCAGCGTTGCGTTGCTAGCGGCCTCTGGGGCCAACGTCCTGACTTTC
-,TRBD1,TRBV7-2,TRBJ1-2,CASSLTPGQAYGYTF,TGTGCCAGCAGCTTAACTCCGGGACAGGCGTATGGCTACACCTTC
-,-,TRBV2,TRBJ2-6,CASMRRLFSGANVLTF,TGTGCCAGCATGAGGCGTCTCTTCTCTGGGGCCAACGTCCTGACTTTC
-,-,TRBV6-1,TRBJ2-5,CASTWGRETQYF,TGTGCCAGCACCTGGGGGAGAGAGACCCAGTACTTC
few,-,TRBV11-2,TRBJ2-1,CASRVTPGSEQFF,TGTGCCAGCAGAGTGACGCCGGGATCTGAGCAGTTCTTC
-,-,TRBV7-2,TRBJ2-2,CASSKTLPGGELFF,TGTGCCAGCAGCAAGACGCTCCCGGGCGGGGAGCTGTTTTTT
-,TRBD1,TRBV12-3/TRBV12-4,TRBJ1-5,CASSPSGQALQPQHF,TGTGCCAGCAGTCCCTCCGGACAGGCCCTACAGCCCCAGCATTTT
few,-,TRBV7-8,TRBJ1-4,CASSFTSNEKLFF,TGTGCCAGCAGCTTTACCTCTAATGAAAAACTGTTTTTT
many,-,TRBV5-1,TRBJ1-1,CASSPVGVEAFF,TGCGCCAGCAGCCCAGTAGGGGTTGAAGCTTTCTTT